This is a list of T cell receptor beta chains from one sample in a study of identical twins. TCRdb ran MiXCR on the 5' RACE reads and lists one entry per CDR3 protein. This sample carries more than 1.5 million distinct CDR3 sequences, roughly a third of them seen once, and the ten largest clones take less than 0.35%. The sample was cord blood. The receptors here all came from a newborn girl in good health. Both conserved end residues are part of each CDR3. A D gene is named only where the DNA matches it firmly. Only part of the rows carry a size: once, few, many, or a class if the clone is expanded.

TRBV18,15,TRBJ2-3,TRBD2,.,TGTGCCAGCTCACCTCGTACGGGAGGCCTCGATACGCAGTATTTT,CASSPRTGGLDTQYF
TRBV20-1,13,TRBJ1-5,.,.,TGCAGTGCTAGCTTCGTGAGCAATCAGCCCCAGCATTTT,CSASFVSNQPQHF
TRBV5-1,16,TRBJ2-1,.,.,TGCGCCAGCAGCCTAGGGGCGGATCCTTACTACAATGAGCAGTTCTTC,CASSLGADPYYNEQFF
TRBV12-3/TRBV12-4,13,TRBJ1-1,.,.,TGTGCCAGCAGTTTACCCCTCAGGGATGGGGCTTTCTTT,CASSLPLRDGAFF
TRBV20-1,14,TRBJ1-4,.,few,TGCAGTGCTAGACTGGCCGCAACTAATGAAAAACTGTTTTTT,CSARLAATNEKLFF
TRBV20-1,15,TRBJ2-1,TRBD2,.,TGCAGTGCTAGCCCCATAGCGGGATTTTACAATGAGCAGTTCTTC,CSASPIAGFYNEQFF
TRBV11-3,20,TRBJ1-5,.,.,TGTGCCAGCAGCTTAGCAGCGCTAACAGTCCTTAGCAATAGCAATCAGCCCCAGCATTTT,CASSLAALTVLSNSNQPQHF
TRBV25-1,17,TRBJ2-5,TRBD2,few,TGTGCCAGCAGTGAACCTAGCGGGAGGAGTTTCCAAGAGACCCAGTACTTC,CASSEPSGRSFQETQYF
TRBV9,14,TRBJ2-5,.,few,TGTGCCAGCAGCCCCCGGGACGCACAAGAGACCCAGTACTTC,CASSPRDAQETQYF
TRBV2,15,TRBJ2-3,.,.,TGTGCCAGCAGTGTGGAGCAGGGGAACACAGATACGCAGTATTTT,CASSVEQGNTDTQYF
TRBV20-1,14,TRBJ2-1,TRBD2,.,TGCAGTGCTAACCTAGCGGGATTCTACAATGAGCAGTTCTTC,CSANLAGFYNEQFF
TRBV11-2,15,TRBJ1-1,.,.,TGTGCCAGCAGCCCGAATCTTGGGGGTTACACTGAAGCTTTCTTT,CASSPNLGGYTEAFF
TRBV27,18,TRBJ2-4,TRBD2,.,TGTGCCAGCAGTTTGCGTAGCGGGGTTCCCATGGGCAAAAACATTCAGTACTTC,CASSLRSGVPMGKNIQYF
TRBV5-6,15,TRBJ1-2,.,.,TGTGCCAGCAGCTTGGCGCTCCCAGGCCCCAGTGGCTACACCTTC,CASSLALPGPSGYTF
TRBV6-6,13,TRBJ1-1,.,.,TGTGCCAGCAGCCACCCGCGGAACACTGAAGCTTTCTTT,CASSHPRNTEAFF
TRBV3-1,15,TRBJ2-7,TRBD2,few,TGTGCCAGCAGACGACTTCTAGCGGGAGCGGGGGAGCAGTACTTC,CASRRLLAGAGEQYF
TRBV25-1,14,TRBJ2-4,.,many,TGTGCCAGCAGTGAAGTAGGGGCGAGGAACATTCAGTACTTC,CASSEVGARNIQYF
TRBV12-3/TRBV12-4,14,TRBJ1-2,TRBD1,many,TGTGCCAGCAGTTTTTGGGCGACAGGGAACGGCTACACCTTC,CASSFWATGNGYTF
TRBV28,15,TRBJ2-7,TRBD1,few,TGTGCCAGCAGTCCAGGGGGCGTGGGCTCCTACGAGCAGTACTTC,CASSPGGVGSYEQYF
TRBV11-2,16,TRBJ2-5,TRBD2,few,TGTGCCAGCAGCTTAAGAGCGGGGTTCTCCCTTGAGACCCAGTACTTC,CASSLRAGFSLETQYF
TRBV7-9,16,TRBJ2-1,.,.,TGTGCCAGCAGCCGTGGAGGGATCAGCTCCTACAATGAGCAGTTCTTC,CASSRGGISSYNEQFF
TRBV20-1,15,TRBJ2-7,TRBD1,.,TGCAGTGCTAGAACGACAGGGGGTAGCCCCTACGAGCAGTACTTC,CSARTTGGSPYEQYF
TRBV5-1,14,TRBJ2-3,.,few,TGCGCCAGCAGACCTGGAAGTAGCACAGATACGCAGTATTTT,CASRPGSSTDTQYF
TRBV3-1,14,TRBJ1-1,TRBD1,once,TGTGCCAGCAGCCACACCGGGACAGGGTCTGAAGCTTTCTTT,CASSHTGTGSEAFF
TRBV12-3/TRBV12-4,15,TRBJ2-2,.,few,TGTGCCAGCAGCACCCAGGGGAAGAACACCGGGGAGCTGTTTTTT,CASSTQGKNTGELFF
TRBV20-1,14,TRBJ2-1,TRBD2,few,TGCAGTGCTAGTGCGGGGGACTCCTACAATGAGCAGTTCTTC,CSASAGDSYNEQFF
TRBV18,13,TRBJ2-3,.,.,TGTGCCAGCTCACCACCTTCGGCAGATACGCAGTATTTT,CASSPPSADTQYF